Listed here are 6 T cell receptor beta chains from one sample, sequenced in a study of T cell responses to AZD1222 COVID-19 vaccine (dated by TCRdb to the early 2020s). The library was prepared using the immunoSEQ multiplex PCR assay. TCRdb took this table from immuneACCESS and kept in-frame rearrangements with V and J called. Such tables lack part of the clones; where checked against another copy, unresolved V genes explain under half of the gap, and the rest is unexplained. The sample table contains 150,000 to 200,000 clones; only one count was recorded for 80% to 90% of them. The ten largest clones capture about 3% of the sample. The sample's time point label, in plain terms: baseline before first vaccination. The meaning of the sample's treatment or condition label: meningococcal conjugate vaccine given as trial control. The sequences come from peripheral blood, collected on day 0 of MenACWY control vaccination. The receptors were sampled from an adult in good health.

This clone was detected once. The chain uses TRBV28 and TRBJ2-5, with D possibly called TRBD1 or TRBD2 (5 bases each). Germline V gene data show CDR1 as MDHEN and CDR2 as SYDVKM. This CDR3 has 12 residues. Trimming removed 6 bases from V and 9 bases from J, with 14 bases in between. This chain's CDR3 is CASRSEGQAQYF. In nucleotides, the CDR3 is TGTGCCAGCAGATCTGAGGGGCAGGCCCAGTACTTC. Together with reference TRBV28 and TRBJ2-5, the CDR3 gives the full variable domain: DVKVTQSSRYLVKRTGEKVFLECVQDMDHENMFWYRQDPGLGLRLIYFSYDVKMKEKGDIPEGYSVSREKKERFSLILESASTNQTSMYLCASRSEGQAQYFGPGTRLLVL.

The chain couples TRBV5-4 to TRBJ1-3, with D possibly TRBD1 on 6 matching bases. V shed 1 base and J shed 1 base, with 12 bases lying between them. Germline CDR1 is SGHNT and CDR2 is YYREEE (reference sequence). The CDR3 runs to 16 residues. The CDR3 DNA follows: TGTGCCAGCAGCTTGCAGGGGCCGTTATCTGGAAACACCATATATTTT. Translation gives CASSLQGPLSGNTIYF.

J is TRBJ2-1 and V is TRBV29-1; no reliable D call. The CDR3 is 13 amino acids. Per germline, CDR1 SQVTM and CDR2 ANQGSEA. Trimming shortened V by 0 bases and J by 7 bases, and 10 bases separated the two germline ends. CDR3 protein: CSVEDVRRNEQFF. In DNA, the CDR3 is TGCAGCGTTGAAGATGTGCGAAGAAATGAGCAGTTCTTC.

This chain uses TRBV6-5 with TRBJ1-2; 10 bases map to TRBD1. The germline V gene has CDR1 MNHEY and CDR2 SVGAGI. This CDR3 has 13 amino acids. V lost 9 bases and J lost 12; bases outside the gene matches: 13. CDR3 sequence: CASRGQGRDFHTF. CDR3 nucleotides: TGTGCCAGTCGGGGACAGGGGCGAGACTTTCACACCTTC.

This clone appeared a few times. CDR3 residues: CASSNYEQYF. The CDR3 DNA follows: TGTGCCAGCAGCAACTACGAGCAGTACTTC. The rearrangement joins TRBV21-1 to TRBJ2-7. TRBV21-1 is annotated as a pseudogene. This CDR3 has 10 residues.

In this sample, this clone turned up once. This chain links TRBV3-1 (or the pseudogene TRBV3-2) with TRBJ2-1; 8 bases agree with TRBD2. Trimming at V came to 4 bases and at J to 0 bases, leaving 8 bases not matched to a gene. CDR3 size: 17 residues. Germline V CDR1 and CDR2: LGHDT, YNNKEL (reference sequence). The CDR3, as DNA: TGTGCCAGCAGCCTGATACGGGGGGGCCCCTCCTACAATGAGCAGTTCTTC. Residues: CASSLIRGGPSYNEQFF.